Reported below is one T cell receptor beta chain. Antigen: not known. This entry belongs to a study of cytomegalovirus exposure and HLA in healthy donors. General observations from the study: Rates of TCR association differed by HLA locus in a later analysis, with DRB1 highest and HLA-C lowest. HLA restriction was apparent for most CMV-associated TCR beta chains in a later analysis. As immune exposure information, only CMV serostatus was available.

In the PCR, 60 Vbeta and 13 Jbeta primers were used. Profiled with immunoSEQ multiplex PCR; TCRdb holds only in-frame clones, not every one. The sample lists about 120,000 clones, about 69% occurring once. V lost 1 base and J 5 bases, leaving 16 bases between the germline ends. Germline lookup yields CDR1 SGHRS and CDR2 YFSETQ. The CDR3 runs 17 residues. The receptor's source is a woman under 30 in good health and CMV-seronegative. Sequencing input: PBMCs. J is TRBJ1-6 and V is TRBV5-1; the D gene is possibly TRBD1 (6 bases). CDR3 sequence reads: CASSLNPRTVNNSPLHF. The CDR3 DNA is TGCGCCAGCAGCTTGAACCCAAGGACAGTAAATAATTCACCCCTCCACTTT.